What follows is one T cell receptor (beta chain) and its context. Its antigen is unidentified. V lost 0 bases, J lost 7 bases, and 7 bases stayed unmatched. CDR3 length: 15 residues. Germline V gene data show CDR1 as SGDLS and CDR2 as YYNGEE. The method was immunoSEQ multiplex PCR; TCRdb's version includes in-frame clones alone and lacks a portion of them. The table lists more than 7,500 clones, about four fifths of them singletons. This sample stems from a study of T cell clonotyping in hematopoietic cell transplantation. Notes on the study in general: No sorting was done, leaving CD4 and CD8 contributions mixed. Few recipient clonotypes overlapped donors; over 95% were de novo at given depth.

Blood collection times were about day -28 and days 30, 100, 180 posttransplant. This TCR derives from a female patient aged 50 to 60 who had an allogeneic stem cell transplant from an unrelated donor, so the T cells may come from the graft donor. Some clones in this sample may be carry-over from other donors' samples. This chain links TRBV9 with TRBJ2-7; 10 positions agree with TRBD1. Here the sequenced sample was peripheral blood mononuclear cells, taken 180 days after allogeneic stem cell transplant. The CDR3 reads CASSVGGGTGVEQYF. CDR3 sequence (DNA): TGTGCCAGCAGCGTAGGTGGGGGGACAGGGGTTGAGCAGTACTTC.